The TCR beta chain under discussion was sequenced for a study of T cell responses to AZD1222 COVID-19 vaccine. Only in-frame clones appear in the TCRdb table, and some are missing; sequencing was by immunoSEQ multiplex PCR. Of under 150,000 clones listed, 90% are singletons. The CDR3 runs to 13 residues. V shed 2 bases and J shed 13 bases, with 14 bases lying between them. Germline V CDR1 and CDR2: MNHEY, SVGEGT. The receptor was isolated from an adult who received the AZD1222 COVID-19 vaccine. The sequencing here drew on peripheral blood, taken 28 days after the second AZD1222 dose. This chain links TRBV6-2 or TRBV6-3 with TRBJ2-2, with D tentatively TRBD2 (6 bases). The CDR3, as DNA: TGTGCCAGCAGTTACGGAGGGGCAACTGGGCTGTTTTTT. The encoded protein is CASSYGGATGLFF.